The present T cell receptor (beta chain) was sequenced within a study of early T cells in non-severe SARS-CoV-2 infection. On the study more broadly: The study sequenced bulk RNA from unsorted whole blood, with chains unpaired.

This clonotype has more than one count but fewer than ten. No antigen is known for it. In the library, individual cDNA molecules carried attached unique molecular identifiers. TCRdb passed the 5' RACE reads through MiXCR, listing each CDR3 protein once. Of 65,000 to 75,000 distinct CDR3 sequences in the sample, about 4.9% are singletons; the top ten hold 3.6%. Study-wide results and caveats: Anti-spike CD8 responses were favored in VDJdb matching, and private and CD4 specificities were missed.

The input for sequencing was whole blood, taken at baseline. The TCR comes from an adult who was a healthcare worker with PCR-confirmed SARS-CoV-2 infection or an uninfected control (not recorded which). The donor label of this sample is uncertain.

CDR3 coding DNA: TGTGCCACTGGGACAGGGGACACCGGGGAGCTGTTTTTT. Translation gives CATGTGDTGELFF. The genes are TRBV10-3 and TRBJ2-2; 10 bases fit TRBD1. The CDR3 runs 13 residues. Germline trimming cut 10 bases from V and 3 bases from J; bases unmatched to any gene: 2. Germline V gene sequence: CDR1 ENHRY, CDR2 SYGVKD.